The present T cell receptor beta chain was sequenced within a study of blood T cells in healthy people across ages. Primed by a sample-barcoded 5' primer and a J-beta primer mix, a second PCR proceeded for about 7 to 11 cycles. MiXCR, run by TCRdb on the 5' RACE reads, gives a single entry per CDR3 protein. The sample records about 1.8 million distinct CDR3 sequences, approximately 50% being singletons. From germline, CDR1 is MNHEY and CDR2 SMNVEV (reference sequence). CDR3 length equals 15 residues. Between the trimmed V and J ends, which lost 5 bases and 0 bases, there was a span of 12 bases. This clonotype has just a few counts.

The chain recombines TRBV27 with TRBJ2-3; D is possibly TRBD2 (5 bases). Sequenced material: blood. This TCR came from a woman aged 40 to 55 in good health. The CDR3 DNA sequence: TGTGCCAGCAGTCCAGAACTAGAAAGCACAGATACGCAGTATTTT. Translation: CASSPELESTDTQYF.